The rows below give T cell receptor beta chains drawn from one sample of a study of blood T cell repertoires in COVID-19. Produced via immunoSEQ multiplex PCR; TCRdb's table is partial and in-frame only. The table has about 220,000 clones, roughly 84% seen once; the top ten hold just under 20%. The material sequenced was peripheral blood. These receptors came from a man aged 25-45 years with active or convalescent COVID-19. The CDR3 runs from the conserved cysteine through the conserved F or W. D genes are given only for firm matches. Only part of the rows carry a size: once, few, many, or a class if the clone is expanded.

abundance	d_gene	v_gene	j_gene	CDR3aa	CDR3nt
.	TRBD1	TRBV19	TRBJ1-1	CASNPGGTEAFF	TGTGCCAGTAACCCAGGGGGCACTGAAGCTTTCTTT
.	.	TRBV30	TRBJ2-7	CAWSVNGYYEQYF	TGTGCCTGGAGTGTAAACGGTTACTACGAGCAGTACTTC
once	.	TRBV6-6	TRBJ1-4	CASSYRGINEKLFF	TGTGCCAGCAGTTATCGCGGGATTAATGAAAAACTGTTTTTT
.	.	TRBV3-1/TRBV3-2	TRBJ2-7	CASSQGGARLSYEQYF	TGTGCCAGCAGCCAAGGTGGGGCCAGGCTATCCTACGAGCAGTACTTC
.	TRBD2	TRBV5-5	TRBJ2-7	CASSLRTSTYEQYF	TGTGCCAGCAGCCTGCGGACTAGCACCTACGAGCAGTACTTC
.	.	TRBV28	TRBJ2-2	CASSPGSKNTGELFF	TGTGCCAGCAGTCCCGGTTCTAAAAACACCGGGGAGCTGTTTTTT
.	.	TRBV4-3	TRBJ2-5	CASSQGSGLGGTQYF	TGCGCCAGCAGCCAAGGGTCAGGACTAGGGGGGACCCAGTACTTC
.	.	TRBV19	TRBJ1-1	CASRGRLVPEAFF	TGTGCCAGTAGGGGCAGGTTGGTTCCTGAAGCTTTCTTT
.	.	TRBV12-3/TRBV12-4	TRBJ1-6	CASSSAGISPLHF	TGTGCCAGCAGCTCGGCGGGGATCTCACCCCTCCACTTT
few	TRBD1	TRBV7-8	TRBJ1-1	CASSRQGRVMDTEAFF	TGTGCCAGCAGTCGACAGGGGAGGGTCATGGACACTGAAGCTTTCTTT
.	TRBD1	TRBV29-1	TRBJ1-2	CSVFLSGQGYGYTF	TGCAGCGTGTTTTTATCGGGACAGGGCTATGGCTACACCTTC
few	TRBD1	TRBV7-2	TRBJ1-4	CASSLQGAANEKLFF	TGTGCCAGCAGCTTACAGGGGGCGGCTAATGAAAAACTGTTTTTT
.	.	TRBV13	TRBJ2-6	CASSLAGPGANVLTF	TGTGCCAGCAGCTTAGCAGGGCCTGGGGCCAACGTCCTGACTTTC
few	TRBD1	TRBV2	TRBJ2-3	CASTRDRGRADTQYF	TGTGCCAGCACCAGGGACAGGGGGCGCGCAGATACGCAGTATTTT
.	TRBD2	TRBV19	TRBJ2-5	CASSVSGGAETQYF	TGTGCCAGTAGTGTAAGCGGGGGGGCAGAGACCCAGTACTTC
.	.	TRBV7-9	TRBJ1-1	CASSLLPNTEAFF	TGTGCCAGCAGCTTACTACCGAACACTGAAGCTTTCTTT
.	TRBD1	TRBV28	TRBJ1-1	CASRRGLGRNTEAFF	TGTGCCAGCAGGAGGGGGCTGGGGAGGAACACTGAAGCTTTCTTT
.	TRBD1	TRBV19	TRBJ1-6	CASSISGQGGNSPLHF	TGTGCCAGTAGTATTTCCGGACAGGGTGGTAATTCACCCCTCCACTTT